Detailed here is one T cell receptor beta chain. Its antigen is unidentified. This sample is part of a study of cytomegalovirus exposure and HLA in healthy donors. Study-wide findings and caveats: For most TCR beta V segments, an earlier analysis put the productive rate at about 90% or about 30% of the time. Later analysis associated a missense DCLRE1C variant with TCR beta V- and J-gene trimming. For presence/absence analyses, sequencing depth was assumed to be roughly uniform across donors. In a later analysis, HLA-associated TCR beta chains were more clonally expanded than equally common others.

The primer mix had 60 Vbeta and 13 Jbeta primers. Profiling relied on immunoSEQ multiplex PCR, and the TCRdb table lists in-frame clones only, not all of them. The sample lists some 200,000 clones, approximately 82% seen once, with approximately 0.6% in the top ten. There are 16 residues in the CDR3. The V and J ends lost 0 bases and 3 bases, in that order; junction bases with no gene match: 7. Germline lookup yields CDR1 SGHRS and CDR2 YFSETQ. The clonotype originates from a man aged 18-30 years in good health and CMV-seronegative. Sequenced input: PBMCs. This sequence joins TRBV5-1 and TRBJ1-2, with TRBD1 matching 8 bases. The CDR3 coding sequence is TGCGCCAGCAGCTTGGGGCCCGCAGGGGGCGACTATGGCTACACCTTC. Translated, it gives CASSLGPAGGDYGYTF.